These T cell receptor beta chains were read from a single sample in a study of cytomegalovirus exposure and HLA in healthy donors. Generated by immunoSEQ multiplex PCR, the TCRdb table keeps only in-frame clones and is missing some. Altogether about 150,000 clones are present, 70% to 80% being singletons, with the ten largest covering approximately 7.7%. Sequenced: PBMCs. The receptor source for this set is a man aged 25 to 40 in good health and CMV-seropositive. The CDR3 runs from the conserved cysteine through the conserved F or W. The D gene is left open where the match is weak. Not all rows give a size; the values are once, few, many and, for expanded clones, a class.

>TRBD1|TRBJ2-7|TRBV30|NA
TGTGCCTGGAGTGTAGGGGGCCCTTATATCTACGAGCAGTACTTC
CAWSVGGPYIYEQYF
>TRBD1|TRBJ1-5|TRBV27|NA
TGTGCCAGCAGTTCGGGACAGGGAGGCTATAGCAATCAGCCCCAGCATTTT
CASSSGQGGYSNQPQHF
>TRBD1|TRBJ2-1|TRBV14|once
TGTGCCAGCAGCTCACGGCGACAGGGGTCTGAGGAGCAGTTCTTC
CASSSRRQGSEEQFF
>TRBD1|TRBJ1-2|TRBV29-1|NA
TGCAGCGTTGGAGTCCGGACAGGGGAAGAGGGCTACACCTTC
CSVGVRTGEEGYTF
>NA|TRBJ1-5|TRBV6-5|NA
TGTGCCAGCAGTTACTCGTCCCTTCAGCCCCAGCATTTT
CASSYSSLQPQHF
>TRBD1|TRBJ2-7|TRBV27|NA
TGTGCCAGCACCGTGGGGACTGGACAGGGTAGTCCCTACGAGCAGTACTTC
CASTVGTGQGSPYEQYF
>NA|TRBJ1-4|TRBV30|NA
TGTGCCTGGAGTGGCGGGGCGGGAAAACTGTTTTTT
CAWSGGAGKLFF
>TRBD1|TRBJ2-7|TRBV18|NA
TGTGCCAGCTCACCATCTGACAGGGGGTTTCCCGCGACCTCCTACGAGCAGTACTTC
CASSPSDRGFPATSYEQYF
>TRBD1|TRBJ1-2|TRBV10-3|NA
TGTGCCATCAGTCCGGGACAGAATGGCTACACCTTC
CAISPGQNGYTF
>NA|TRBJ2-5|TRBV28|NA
TGTGCCAGCAGTTCAGGGGGGCGGGAGACCCAGTACTTC
CASSSGGRETQYF
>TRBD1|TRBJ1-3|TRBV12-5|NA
TGTGCTAGTGGTTTTGACCCAGGGGGCTCTGGAAACACCATATATTTT
CASGFDPGGSGNTIYF
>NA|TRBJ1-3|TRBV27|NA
TGTGCCAGCAGTCTCGGGGGTTCTGGAAACACCATATATTTT
CASSLGGSGNTIYF
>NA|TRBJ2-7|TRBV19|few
TGTGCCAGTAGTATATACGGGAGTTCCTACGAGCAGTACTTC
CASSIYGSSYEQYF
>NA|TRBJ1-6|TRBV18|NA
TGTGCCAGCTCACCTCGTGAGAGGGACTTAGGTTCACCCCTCCACTTT
CASSPRERDLGSPLHF